A selection of T cell receptor beta chains follows, all from one sample in a study of blood T cell repertoires in COVID-19. Generated by immunoSEQ multiplex PCR, the TCRdb table keeps only in-frame clones and is missing some. The sample holds around 270,000 clones, approximately 83% seen once. The sample was PBMCs or T cells enriched from blood (not recorded which). Source of these receptors: a young woman who had recovered from COVID-19. Each CDR3 is given with its conserved first and last residue. The order of the fields is CDR3 length, J gene, V gene, D gene, clone size, CDR3 DNA, CDR3 protein. A D gene is named only where the DNA matches it firmly. Not every row has a clone size; where given, it reads once, few, many or a size class.

17	TRBJ2-7	TRBV30	NA	NA	TGTGCCTGGAGTGCCGGAGATGGAGGGAAACGCTCCTACGAGCAGTACTTC	CAWSAGDGGKRSYEQYF
15	TRBJ2-7	TRBV7-2	NA	few	TGTGCCAGCAGCTTAGAGGCCCAAGCGCCCTACGAGCAGTACTTC	CASSLEAQAPYEQYF
18	TRBJ2-1	TRBV7-9	TRBD2	NA	TGTGCCAGCAGCTTACCCTTACGACTAGCGGGCCGCTACAATGAGCAGTTCTTC	CASSLPLRLAGRYNEQFF
13	TRBJ2-5	TRBV4-1	NA	NA	TGCGCCAGCAGCCAAGCCAGGGGAGAGACCCAGTACTTC	CASSQARGETQYF
15	TRBJ1-1	TRBV2	TRBD1	NA	TGTGCCAGTGGACAGGCTGGGACAGGGAACACTGAAGCTTTCTTT	CASGQAGTGNTEAFF
15	TRBJ1-2	TRBV6-1	TRBD1	NA	TGTGCCAGCAGCGAAGGACGACAGGGGGAGTATGGCTACACCTTC	CASSEGRQGEYGYTF
13	TRBJ2-1	TRBV5-6	TRBD2	once	TGTGCCGGTAGCGGGAGCTCCTACAATGAGCAGTTCTTC	CAGSGSSYNEQFF
14	TRBJ2-4	TRBV6-5	NA	few	TGTGCCAGCAGTCCCGGGATAGCCAAAAACATTCAGTACTTC	CASSPGIAKNIQYF
15	TRBJ2-1	TRBV6-5	TRBD1	NA	TGTGCCAGCAGACGTGGACAGGGCTCCTACAATGAGCAGTTCTTC	CASRRGQGSYNEQFF
14	TRBJ1-2	TRBV3-1/TRBV3-2	NA	once	TGTGCCAGCAGCCCTCACTCCCCCAACTATGGCTACACCTTC	CASSPHSPNYGYTF
13	TRBJ1-2	TRBV2	NA	few	TGTGCCAGCAGAGTCACAGGTGACTATGGCTACACCTTC	CASRVTGDYGYTF
15	TRBJ2-1	TRBV15	NA	NA	TGTGCCACCAGCACGCGCACAGGGTTCGGCAATGAGCAGTTCTTC	CATSTRTGFGNEQFF
14	TRBJ2-2	TRBV19	TRBD1	medium-sized	TGTGCCAGTAGTTTCCGGGACAGCGCCGGGGAGCTGTTTTTT	CASSFRDSAGELFF
14	TRBJ1-1	TRBV6-5	TRBD1	NA	TGTGCCAGCAGTCACTCGACAGGGGGCACTGAAGCTTTCTTT	CASSHSTGGTEAFF
13	TRBJ2-7	TRBV27	TRBD1	NA	TGTGCCAGCAGTTTATACAGGGGCAGCGAGCAGTACTTC	CASSLYRGSEQYF
16	TRBJ2-5	TRBV28	NA	NA	TGTGCCAGCAGTTTACGGGGGTTTGCGGGGAGGGAGACCCAGTACTTC	CASSLRGFAGRETQYF
15	TRBJ1-1	TRBV6-5	TRBD1	NA	TGTGCCAGCAGGCACCACAGGGGGCAGGACACTGAAGCTTTCTTT	CASRHHRGQDTEAFF